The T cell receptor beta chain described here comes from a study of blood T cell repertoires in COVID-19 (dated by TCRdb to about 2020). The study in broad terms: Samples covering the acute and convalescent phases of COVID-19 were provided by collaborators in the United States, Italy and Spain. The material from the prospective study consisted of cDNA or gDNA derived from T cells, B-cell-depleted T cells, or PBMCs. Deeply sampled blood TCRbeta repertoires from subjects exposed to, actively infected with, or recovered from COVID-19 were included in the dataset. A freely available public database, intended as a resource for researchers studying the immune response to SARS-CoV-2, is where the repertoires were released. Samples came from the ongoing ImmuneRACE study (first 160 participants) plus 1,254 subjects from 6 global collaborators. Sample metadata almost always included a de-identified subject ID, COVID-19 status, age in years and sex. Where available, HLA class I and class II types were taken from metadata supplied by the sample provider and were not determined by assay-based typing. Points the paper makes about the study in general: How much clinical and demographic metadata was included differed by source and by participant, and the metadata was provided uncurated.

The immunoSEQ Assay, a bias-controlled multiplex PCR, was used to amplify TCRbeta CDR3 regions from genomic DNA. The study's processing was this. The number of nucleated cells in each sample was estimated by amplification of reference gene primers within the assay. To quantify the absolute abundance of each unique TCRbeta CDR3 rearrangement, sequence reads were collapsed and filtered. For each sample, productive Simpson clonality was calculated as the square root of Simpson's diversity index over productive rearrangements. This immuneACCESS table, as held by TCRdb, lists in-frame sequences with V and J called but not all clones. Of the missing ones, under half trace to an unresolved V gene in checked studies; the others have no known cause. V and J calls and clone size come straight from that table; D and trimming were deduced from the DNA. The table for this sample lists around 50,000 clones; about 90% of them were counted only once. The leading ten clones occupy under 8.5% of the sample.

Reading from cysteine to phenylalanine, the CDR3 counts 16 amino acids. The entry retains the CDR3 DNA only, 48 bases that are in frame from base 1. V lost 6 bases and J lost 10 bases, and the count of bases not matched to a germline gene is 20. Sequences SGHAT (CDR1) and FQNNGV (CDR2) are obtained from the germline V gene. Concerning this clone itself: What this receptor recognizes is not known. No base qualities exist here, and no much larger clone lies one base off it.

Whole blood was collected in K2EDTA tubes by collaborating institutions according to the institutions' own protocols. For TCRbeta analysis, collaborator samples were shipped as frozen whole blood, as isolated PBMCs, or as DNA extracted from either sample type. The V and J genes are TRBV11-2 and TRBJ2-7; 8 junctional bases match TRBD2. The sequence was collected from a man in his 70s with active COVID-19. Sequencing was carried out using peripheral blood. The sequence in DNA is TGTGCCAGCAGTCGGGGGGGGACGAGCGGCTTCAAACCTCAGTACTTC. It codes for CASSRGGTSGFKPQYF.